The 18 T cell receptor beta chains below all came from one sample that was sequenced in a study of response to subunit inactivated influenza vaccine. Via MiXCR, TCRdb re-called the RT-PCR reads, giving one row per CDR3 protein. The table includes about 830,000 distinct CDR3 sequences, approximately 17% detected once. Sequencing was performed on PBMCs from blood, taken more than 4 days after vaccination. These receptors were collected from a man in his fifties who received an inactivated influenza vaccine.

This clonotype has a handful of counts. This chain's CDR3 is CASSQMAGADNEQFF. Here the CDR3 DNA reads TGTGCCAGCAGCCAGATGGCGGGGGCGGACAATGAGCAGTTCTTC. V gene TRBV3-1 combines with J gene TRBJ2-1; a possible D gene is TRBD2 (7 bases). Per the germline V gene, CDR1 is LGHDT and CDR2 is YNNKEL (reference sequence). The CDR3 sequence is 15 residues long. V shed 3 bases and J shed 5 bases, with 14 bases lying between them.

The chain uses TRBV20-1 and TRBJ2-3; TRBD1 might be the D (6 bases). V dropped 1 base and J dropped 4 bases, with 18 bases sitting between them. This CDR3 has 16 residues. The germline V gene has CDR1 DFQATT and CDR2 SNEGSKA (reference sequence). CDR3 sequence (DNA): TGCAGTGCTAGAGGGGGTAGGGGGAGCCAAGCAGATACGCAGTATTTT. Encoded protein: CSARGGRGSQADTQYF.

This rearrangement joins TRBV20-1 to TRBJ2-1; D remains unclear. V was clipped by 4 bases and J by 0 bases, with 10 bases between them. The CDR3 covers 14 residues. Germline values: CDR1 DFQATT, CDR2 SNEGSKA (reference sequence). Here the CDR3 reads CSAKALSSYNEQFF. CDR3 nucleotide sequence: TGCAGTGCTAAGGCCCTATCCTCCTACAATGAGCAGTTCTTC.

This clonotype occurred many times. The J gene is TRBJ2-7, the V gene TRBV10-3; 10 bases line up with TRBD1. The ends lost 8 bases at V and 0 bases at J; junction bases unmatched: 4. Germline assignment: CDR1 ENHRY and CDR2 SYGVKD. The CDR3 runs 14 residues. CDR3 bases: TGTGCCATCCGGACAGGGGGTAGCTCCTACGAGCAGTACTTC. Its translation: CAIRTGGSSYEQYF.

The sample holds many counts of this clonotype. The chain carries TRBV5-1 and TRBJ2-1; a weak D match, TRBD2 (5 bases). CDR1 is SGHRS, CDR2 YFSETQ, per germline. V was pared by 0 bases and J by 10 bases, with 17 bases between. This CDR3 is 15 amino acids long. CDR3 nucleotide sequence: TGCGCCAGCAGCTTGGTTAGCGAGCGGATCAGGGAGCAGTTCTTC. This translates into CASSLVSERIREQFF.

V gene TRBV2 combines with J gene TRBJ2-7; 9 bases match TRBD1. Per germline, CDR1 SNHLY and CDR2 FYNNEI. V was clipped by 6 bases and J by 5 bases; unmatched bases: 8. The CDR3 is 14 residues long. Here the CDR3 reads CASREQGAGDEQYF. The CDR3 DNA sequence: TGTGCCAGCAGAGAACAGGGGGCAGGGGACGAGCAGTACTTC.

J is TRBJ1-2 and V is TRBV20-1; D remains unclear. The germline V gene has CDR1 DFQATT and CDR2 SNEGSKA (reference sequence). The ends were cut back, 4 bases at V and 8 bases at J, with 14 bases in the middle. The CDR3 is made up of 12 amino acids. The CDR3 region is CSANREVGGYTF. CDR3 nucleotide sequence: TGCAGTGCTAATCGGGAAGTGGGAGGCTACACCTTC.

This clonotype was seen repeatedly, ten times or more. This chain joins TRBV4-3 and TRBJ2-1; D unclear. V lost 0 bases and J 2 bases, leaving 11 bases between the germline ends. CDR3 size: 16 residues. CDR1 and CDR2 (germline): LGHNA, YSLEER. CDR3 protein: CASSQERVVAYNEQFF. The CDR3 coding sequence is TGCGCCAGCAGCCAAGAAAGGGTAGTGGCCTACAATGAGCAGTTCTTC.

The table lists this clonotype with many counts. V and J are TRBV12-3 or TRBV12-4 and TRBJ1-1; no firm D call. The CDR3 loop spans 13 amino acids. V was pared by 6 bases and J by 4 bases, with 12 bases between. As DNA, the CDR3 is TGTGCCAGCAGCGTTAAGGATACCACTGAAGCTTTCTTT. It codes for CASSVKDTTEAFF.

This clonotype has more than one count but fewer than ten. This rearrangement joins TRBV6-1 to TRBJ2-7, with no clear D. The CDR3 sequence is 14 residues long. The V gene lost 8 bases and the J gene lost 3 bases, with 17 bases spanning the gap. The V gene's germline CDR1 is MNHNS and CDR2 SASEGT. CDR3 protein: CASSLRQVLYEQYF. DNA of the CDR3: TGTGCCAGCTCTCTTCGGCAGGTGCTCTACGAGCAGTACTTC.

This clonotype appeared a few times. This chain uses TRBV19 with TRBJ2-1; TRBD2 is a possible D gene (6 bases). The germline V and J ends were trimmed by 3 bases and 0 bases, with 15 bases remaining between them. Germline assignment: CDR1 LNHDA and CDR2 SQIVND (reference sequence). The CDR3 has 17 amino acids. The CDR3 DNA is TGTGCCAGTAGTATGCTGGCGGTGGGAGGCTCCTACAATGAGCAGTTCTTC. Translating it yields CASSMLAVGGSYNEQFF.

This chain connects TRBV11-2 to TRBJ2-1, with 7 nucleotides matching TRBD2. V was pared by 5 bases and J by 0 bases, with 13 bases of the junction left unmatched. The germline V gene has CDR1 SGHAT and CDR2 FQNNGV. The CDR3 has 18 residues. In DNA form, the CDR3 reads TGTGCCAGCAGCACTCGGGACTACAGCAGAAGCTCCTACAATGAGCAGTTCTTC. Its protein product is CASSTRDYSRSSYNEQFF.

The chain is built from TRBV7-6 and TRBJ2-1, with 10 nucleotides matching TRBD2. Germline values: CDR1 SGHVS, CDR2 FNYEAQ. The CDR3 loop spans 17 amino acids. Trimming removed 0 bases from V and 7 bases from J; junction bases left unmatched: 9. The CDR3 DNA reads TGTGCCAGCAGCTTAGCGGTCGGTCTAGCGGGAGTAAATGAGCAGTTCTTC. Translated: CASSLAVGLAGVNEQFF.

V and J are TRBV6-5 and TRBJ2-1; 12 bases map to TRBD1. The CDR3 contains 18 residues. Unmatched junction bases numbered 9, after V lost 1 base and J lost 5 bases. Germline CDR1 is MNHEY and CDR2 is SVGAGI. This CDR3 reads CASSYFPWGQGAHNEQFF. For the CDR3, the DNA is TGTGCCAGCAGTTACTTCCCTTGGGGACAGGGGGCCCACAATGAGCAGTTCTTC.

This chain links TRBV28 with TRBJ1-4, with D unclear. CDR1 and CDR2 (germline): MDHEN, SYDVKM. This CDR3 spans 13 amino acids. V was shortened by 5 bases and J by 9 bases, with 13 bases between the two germline ends. CDR3 residues: CASSRDHAQKLFF. The CDR3 region has the DNA TGTGCCAGCAGTAGGGATCACGCGCAAAAACTGTTTTTT.

The chain is built from TRBV20-1 and TRBJ2-7; 7 bases are a match to TRBD2. Germline loops: CDR1 DFQATT, CDR2 SNEGSKA (reference sequence). The CDR3 is 13 amino acids. CDR3 sequence (DNA): TGCAGCCCTAAGCGGGACCCACCCTACGAGCAGTACTTC. Translated, it gives CSPKRDPPYEQYF.

J is TRBJ2-7 and V is TRBV27; the match to TRBD1 covers 7 bases. The CDR3 length is 13 residues. V lost 7 bases and J lost 1; bases outside the gene matches: 4. The germline gives CDR1 MNHEY, CDR2 SMNVEV (reference sequence). CDR3 sequence: CASMDRNSYEQYF. CDR3 sequence (DNA): TGTGCCAGCATGGACAGGAATTCCTACGAGCAGTACTTC.

The chain joins TRBV28 to TRBJ2-1; TRBD1 matches at 8 bases. Germline CDR1 is MDHEN and CDR2 is SYDVKM. Trimming cost V 3 bases and J 5 bases; bases outside gene matches: 9. The length of the CDR3 is 16 residues. The chain's CDR3 is CASSFIGQGRDNEQFF. Here the CDR3 DNA reads TGTGCCAGCAGTTTCATAGGACAGGGTCGGGACAATGAGCAGTTCTTC.